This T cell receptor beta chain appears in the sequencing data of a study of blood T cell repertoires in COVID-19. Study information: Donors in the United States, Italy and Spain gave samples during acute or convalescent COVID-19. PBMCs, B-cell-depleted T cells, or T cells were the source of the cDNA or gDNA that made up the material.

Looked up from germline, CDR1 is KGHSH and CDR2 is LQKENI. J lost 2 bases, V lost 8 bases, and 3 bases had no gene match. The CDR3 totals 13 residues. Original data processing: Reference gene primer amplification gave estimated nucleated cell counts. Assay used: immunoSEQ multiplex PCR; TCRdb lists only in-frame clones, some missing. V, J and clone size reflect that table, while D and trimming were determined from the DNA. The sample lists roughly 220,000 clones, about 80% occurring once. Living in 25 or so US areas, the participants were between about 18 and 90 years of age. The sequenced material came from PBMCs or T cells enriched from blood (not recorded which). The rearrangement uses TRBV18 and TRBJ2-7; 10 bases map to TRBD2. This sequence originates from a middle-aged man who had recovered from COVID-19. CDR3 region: CASTGTSAYEQYF. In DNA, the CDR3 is TGTGCCAGCACAGGGACTAGCGCCTACGAGCAGTACTTC.